This T cell receptor beta chain was identified during a study of human T cells and chemical hapten exposure. For the study at large: Weekly diphenylcyclopropenone doses were given to patients' scalps across the approximately 25-week study. Study-wide findings and caveats: The study found expanded TCRs formed significantly more large CDR3 similarity clusters than controls.

Regarding time point: pre-sensitization, week 0. As to treatment: therapeutic diphenylcyclopropenone sensitization with weekly scalp DPC. This clonotype showed up just a few times. Its antigen is not known. MiXCR, run by TCRdb on the RACE reads, gives a single entry per CDR3 protein. The sample holds fewer than 300,000 distinct CDR3 sequences, about 8.1% seen once. This CDR3 region has 15 residues. The V segment lost 5 bases and the J segment 4 bases; nucleotides outside the gene matches: 6. The source of this sequence is a woman in her thirties or forties with alopecia areata. Some clones in this sample may be carry-over from other donors' samples. V is TRBV12-3 or TRBV12-4 and J is TRBJ1-4; 8 bases map to TRBD1. The source material was whole blood, sampled in connection with sensitization to the hapten diphenylcyclopropenone (DPC). CDR3 loop: CASSGTGAGNEKLFF. The CDR3 DNA reads as TGTGCCAGCAGTGGGACAGGCGCTGGTAATGAAAAACTGTTTTTT.